This TCR beta chain originates from a study of spatial heterogeneity in lung cancer. The study's findings and limits: TCRs found ubiquitously expanded in tumor appeared in blood more at resection than at follow-up.

TCRdb fed the 5' RACE reads into MiXCR, producing one record per CDR3 protein. The sample lists some 54,000 distinct CDR3 sequences; more than 6.5% were seen once. This clonotype was found many times. Its target is unknown. Time point denoted: blood at routine non-recurrence follow-up after resection. Unsorted tumor, nontumor lung tissue or cryopreserved PBMC supplied the whole RNA. Trimming removed 4 bases from V and 2 bases from J; junction bases left unmatched: 6. The CDR3 consists of 14 residues. CDR1 is SGHRS and CDR2 is YFSETQ in the germline V gene. This sequence was found in a female donor with early-stage non-small cell lung cancer. This material consisted of PBMCs, taken at follow-up. The chain is built from TRBV5-1 and TRBJ2-7, with 7 bases that match TRBD1. CDR3 residues: CASSPGTVAYEQYF. In DNA, the CDR3 is TGCGCCAGCAGCCCCGGGACAGTAGCCTACGAGCAGTACTTC.